This T cell receptor (beta chain) derives from a study of identical twins. Study conclusions and caveats: Zero-insertion results could be subject to partial confounding by invariant MAIT and iNKT cells. Out-of-frame alpha sequences common to twins exhibited an excess of low generation probability.

The germline V gene encodes CDR1 SGHVS and CDR2 FQNEAQ. The ends were cut back, 5 bases at V and 2 bases at J, with 15 bases in the middle. This CDR3 has 16 residues. TCRdb re-called the 5' RACE reads with MiXCR, one entry per CDR3 protein. Among some 500,000 distinct CDR3 sequences listed, around 15% were seen once. At least ten counts were recorded for this clonotype. Antigen unknown. The same data also went into a second study, on yellow fever vaccine responses in identical twins.

This sequence originates from a woman aged 18-29 years in good health. V and J are TRBV7-8 and TRBJ2-2; possible D gene TRBD2, 6 bases. The sample comprised CD4+ T cells sorted from blood. CDR3 protein: CASSPTRDSNTGELFF. CDR3 DNA: TGTGCCAGCAGCCCGACCCGGGACTCAAACACCGGGGAGCTGTTTTTT.